A single sample gave rise to the 3 T cell receptor beta chains below, sequenced in a study of blood T cells in healthy people across ages. Primed by a sample-barcoded 5' primer and a J-beta primer mix, a second PCR proceeded for about 6 to 12 cycles. TCRdb re-called the 5' RACE reads with MiXCR, one entry per CDR3 protein. The top ten hold approximately 3.5% of the sample, which has 550,000 to 650,000 distinct CDR3 sequences, over 25% seen once. The sample was also reused in another study, on T cells of mothers and their children.

Sequencing used blood. The source is a boy aged 2 to 10 in good health.

This chain connects TRBV7-8 to TRBJ2-3; the match to TRBD2 covers 13 bases. The CDR3 is 17 residues long. V shed 2 bases, J shed 6 bases, and the junction held 8 bases outside the gene matches. Germline values: CDR1 SGHVS, CDR2 FQNEAQ. CDR3 amino acids: CASSLLGLAGSGDTQYF. CDR3 bases: TGTGCCAGCAGCTTATTGGGACTAGCGGGAAGTGGTGATACGCAGTATTTT.

The rearrangement joins TRBV29-1 to TRBJ1-1, with a weak D call TRBD1 (5 bases). This CDR3 has 13 amino acids. Germline CDR1 is SQVTM and CDR2 is ANQGSEA. CDR3 loop: CSDPGSGNTEAFF. The CDR3 nucleotides read TGCAGTGATCCCGGATCAGGGAATACTGAAGCTTTCTTT.

A few counts support this clonotype. The chain carries TRBV19 and TRBJ1-6, with D tentatively TRBD1 (6 bases). The CDR3 extends over 15 amino acids. The V and J ends lost 10 bases and 7 bases respectively, with 20 bases between them. CDR1 is LNHDA, CDR2 SQIVND, per germline (reference sequence). DNA for the CDR3: TGTGCCACCTCGCCCCAAACAGGGAGGAATTCACCCCTCCACTTT. It encodes CATSPQTGRNSPLHF.